This T cell receptor beta chain was sequenced during a study of sequential checkpoint blockade in melanoma. Study at large: About two dozen patients had tumor biopsies before treatment and at week 13.

The table lists this clone with a few counts. Its antigen remains unknown. Study-wide results and limits: Rising tumor T-cell fraction and clonality meant about 30 times likelier benefit.

Between the trimmed V and J ends, which lost 8 bases and 6 bases, there was a span of 17 bases. The CDR3 covers 13 residues. Assay: immunoSEQ multiplex PCR; the TCRdb copy retains only in-frame clones and omits some. Here the sample spans some 22,000 clones, 27% being singletons. Treatment noted: randomized to nivolumab then ipilimumab (arm A) or the reverse (arm B). V usage is TRBV7-1 and J usage is TRBJ2-7; a weak D match, TRBD2 (6 bases). TRBV7-1 belongs to the ORF category, with a function that is uncertain. The input for sequencing was tumor tissue (inferred from file names), taken from a patient given nivolumab and ipilimumab in sequence. This receptor was identified in a human donor with melanoma. CDR3 region: CASSRPLASEQYF. The CDR3 bases are TGTGCCAGCTCGCGACCCCTAGCGAGCGAGCAGTACTTC.